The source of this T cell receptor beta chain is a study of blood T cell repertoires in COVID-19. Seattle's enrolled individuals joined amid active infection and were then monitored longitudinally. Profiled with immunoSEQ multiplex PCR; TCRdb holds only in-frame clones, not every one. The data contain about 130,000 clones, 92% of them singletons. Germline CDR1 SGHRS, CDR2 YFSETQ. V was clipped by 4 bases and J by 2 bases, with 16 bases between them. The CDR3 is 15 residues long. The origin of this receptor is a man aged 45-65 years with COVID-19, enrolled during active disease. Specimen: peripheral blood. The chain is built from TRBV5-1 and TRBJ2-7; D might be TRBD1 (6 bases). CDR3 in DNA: TGCGCCAGCAGCCGTACAGGGAAAACTACCTACGAGCAGTACTTC. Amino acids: CASSRTGKTTYEQYF.